The clone carrying this T cell receptor (beta chain) has more than one count but fewer than ten. Its antigen is not identified. TCRdb reprocessed the 5' RACE reads via MiXCR and lists one record per CDR3 protein. Of 350,000 to 550,000 distinct CDR3 sequences listed, 18% are singletons. The entry originates in a study of T cells after yellow fever vaccination. Study-level points and caveats: Reappearing after the booster were most of the clones from primary vaccination (approximately 96% CD4, approximately 89% CD8).

CDR3 length equals 18 residues. Looked up from germline, CDR1 is MGHRA and CDR2 is YSYEKL. V lost 4 bases, J lost 2 bases, and 12 bases stayed unmatched. The material sequenced was PBMCs, taken before the yellow fever booster vaccination. This clonotype originated in a man aged 18 to 29 who received the YFV17D yellow fever vaccine. The chain combines TRBV4-1 with TRBJ2-7, with TRBD1 matching over 12 bases. DNA for the CDR3: TGCGCCAGCAGCCCCACCGGGACAGGGGGCGCGCTGGCCTACGAGCAGTACGTC. Its protein product is CASSPTGTGGALAYEQYV.